The 4 T cell receptor beta chains presented below share a single source sample, sequenced in a study of cytomegalovirus exposure and HLA in healthy donors. The PCR ran on 60 Vbeta and 13 Jbeta primers. Data came from immunoSEQ multiplex PCR; TCRdb stores just in-frame clones and leaves some out. The table has about 170,000 clones, about 80% seen once. Input material: PBMCs. Receptors were obtained from a woman in her forties or fifties in good health and CMV-seropositive.

The rearrangement uses TRBV6-5 and TRBJ1-4; D gene unclear. The ends were cut back, 2 bases at V and 7 bases at J, with 17 bases in the middle. This CDR3 region has 16 residues. Germline V gene sequence: CDR1 MNHEY, CDR2 SVGAGI. The CDR3: CASSYHYNRGGEKLFF. The CDR3 coding sequence is TGTGCCAGCAGTTACCATTACAACCGAGGCGGTGAAAAACTGTTTTTT.

V is TRBV9 and J is TRBJ2-7; no firm D call. CDR1 and CDR2 from the germline V gene are SGDLS and YYNGEE. The CDR3 length is 15 residues. V lost 0 bases, J lost 3 bases, and 13 bases lay in between. The DNA for the CDR3 is TGTGCCAGCAGCGTAGATCCAGGAAGGTACTACGAGCAGTACTTC. It encodes CASSVDPGRYYEQYF.

The chain carries TRBV5-5 and TRBJ2-2; possibly TRBD1 for D (6 bases). V was shortened by 7 bases and J by 4 bases, with 17 bases between the two germline ends. CDR3 length: 15 amino acids. Germline CDR1 and CDR2: SGHKS and YYEKEE (reference sequence). For the CDR3, the DNA is TGTGCCAGCCACCGGACAGCGGCCCTCACCGGGGAGCTGTTTTTT. Protein product: CASHRTAALTGELFF.

The chain employs TRBV2 and TRBJ2-3; 8 bases align to TRBD2. Trimming cost V 11 bases and J 5 bases; bases outside gene matches: 15. The germline CDR1 and CDR2 sequences are SNHLY and FYNNEI. The CDR3 has 15 amino acids. Written as DNA, the CDR3 is TGTGCCGGCAAACCGGGACTAGAGGGCGAAGATACGCAGTATTTT. It yields the protein CAGKPGLEGEDTQYF. Full variable domain (missing parts from reference TRBV2 and TRBJ2-3): EPEVTQTPSHQVTQMGQEVILRCVPISNHLYFYWYRQILGQKVEFLVSFYNNEISEKSEIFDDQFSVERPDGSNFTLKIRSTKLEDSAMYFCAGKPGLEGEDTQYFGPGTRLTVL.